The source of this TCR beta chain is a study of T cells in Graves' hyperthyroidism and ophthalmopathy. The source material, RNA transcripts, was used to amplify TCR beta CDR3 regions. An initial round of RT-PCR targeting the TCR CDR3 relied on the HTBI primer set. Each CDR3 protein is one row after TCRdb ran MiXCR on the multiplex PCR reads. The sample contains 400,000 to 600,000 distinct CDR3 sequences, about 16% of which appear only once. Exclusion of a patient resulted from uncontrolled infection, other autoimmune disease, pregnancy or lactation. Thyroid ultrasound and orbital computed tomography, with clinical symptoms and serum thyroxine and TRAb, informed diagnoses. CDR1 and CDR2 from the germline V gene are SGHTA and FQGNSA. The CDR3 is 15 amino acids. This clonotype was counted a single time. This clone may be a read error of a much larger clone one base away.

The source material was blood. The sequence was obtained from a woman between 25 and 40 years old with Graves' ophthalmopathy. The genes are TRBV7-2 and TRBJ2-7; TRBD1 is a possible D gene (7 bases). CDR3 in DNA: TGTGCCGGCAGCTTATTCTCAGGGGGGATGTACGAGCAGTACTTC. It yields the protein CAGSLFSGGMYEQYF.